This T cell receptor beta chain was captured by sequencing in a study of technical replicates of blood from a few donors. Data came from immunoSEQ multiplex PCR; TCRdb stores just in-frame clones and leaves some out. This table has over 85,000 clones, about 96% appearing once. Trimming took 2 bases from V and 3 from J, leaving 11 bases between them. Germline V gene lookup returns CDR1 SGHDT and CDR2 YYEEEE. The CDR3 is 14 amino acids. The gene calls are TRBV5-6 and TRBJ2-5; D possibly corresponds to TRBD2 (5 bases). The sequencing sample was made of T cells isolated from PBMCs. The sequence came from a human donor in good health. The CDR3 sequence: CASSLTGNKETQYF. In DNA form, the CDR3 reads TGTGCCAGCAGCTTAACGGGGAACAAAGAGACCCAGTACTTC.